This T cell receptor (beta chain) was captured in a study of cytomegalovirus exposure and HLA in healthy donors. The study's findings and limits: Reportedly, a later analysis found an Asian-associated ancestry cluster had fewer N-insertions than the roughly 630-donor mean. In a later analysis, TCR beta V- and J-gene trimming was associated with a missense DCLRE1C variant. The authors judged a highly shared variant cluster likely a sequencing artifact.

The primer mix had 60 Vbeta and 13 Jbeta primers. The method was immunoSEQ multiplex PCR; TCRdb's version includes in-frame clones alone and lacks a portion of them. The sample carries 150,000 to 200,000 clones, 81% recorded once. On this clone: Its antigen is undetermined.

Germline values: CDR1 SGHAT, CDR2 FQNNGV. J gave up 2 bases and V 4 bases, and 12 bases lay outside the gene matches. The CDR3 is made up of 17 amino acids. Sequencing was carried out using PBMCs. V gene TRBV11-2 combines with J gene TRBJ2-5; 8 bases fit TRBD2. The receptor was isolated from a man aged 35 to 55 in good health and CMV-seropositive. CDR3 region: CASSSRGSGVPQETQYF. CDR3 in DNA: TGTGCCAGCAGCTCCCGCGGTAGCGGGGTACCGCAAGAGACCCAGTACTTC.